The 24 T cell receptor beta chains given below trace back to one sample, sequenced in a study of post-analysis software for immune sequencing data. Each TCR beta cDNA library carried unique molecular identifiers. TCRdb redid the calling of the PCR reads with MiXCR, one entry per CDR3 protein. Of approximately 260,000 distinct CDR3 sequences in the sample, 35% to 45% were seen once. Their antigens remain unidentified. Study-wide points: Included in a set of roughly five TRBV segments more frequent in patients than controls were TRBV5-6, TRBV5-1 and TRBV20-1.

Specimen: blood. The receptors were sampled from a girl between 10 and 17 years old with multiple sclerosis.

This clonotype was seen at least ten times. J is TRBJ1-2 and V is TRBV7-9; D is unclear. The CDR3 sequence is 16 residues long. CDR1 is SEHNR and CDR2 is FQNEAQ in the germline V gene (reference sequence). V was pared by 4 bases and J by 1 base, with 16 bases between. The CDR3 protein is CASSSKWQAHNYGYTF. CDR3 DNA sequence: TGTGCCAGCAGCTCCAAATGGCAAGCACATAACTATGGCTACACCTTC.

There are many counts of this clonotype. The chain links TRBV6-2 or TRBV6-3 to TRBJ2-7; either TRBD1 or TRBD2 may supply D (6 bases each). CDR3 size: 15 residues. V shed 1 base and J shed 3 bases, with 13 bases lying between them. The germline gives CDR1 MNHEY, CDR2 SVGEGT. This CDR3 is CASSYFGGPFYEQYF. The CDR3 coding sequence is TGTGCCAGCAGTTACTTCGGGGGCCCCTTCTACGAGCAGTACTTC.

This clonotype was observed many times. The V gene is TRBV4-2, the J gene TRBJ2-3; a weak D match, TRBD1 (5 bases). Per the germline V gene, CDR1 is LGHNA and CDR2 is YNFKEQ. This CDR3 has 16 residues. Trimming left V 0 bases short and J 4 bases short, with 14 bases between. The CDR3 protein is CASSQERGQGSDTQYF. Written as DNA, the CDR3 is TGTGCCAGCAGCCAAGAGAGAGGCCAGGGTTCAGATACGCAGTATTTT.

This clonotype was found many times. The V and J genes are TRBV7-2 and TRBJ1-5, with D unresolved. The CDR3 is 13 residues long. V lost 1 base and J 7 bases, leaving 8 bases between the germline ends. Germline-derived CDR1 and CDR2 are SGHTA and FQGNSA. Written as DNA, the CDR3 is TGTGCCAGCAGCTTAGGACAAAGACAGCCCCAGCATTTT. It specifies CASSLGQRQPQHF.

Of note for this clonotype: Since a much larger clone is just one base distant, this may be a read error. The gene calls are TRBV20-1 and TRBJ2-1; the D is unclear. The V end was cut by 0 bases, the J end by 8 bases, with 14 bases between. Germline-derived CDR1 and CDR2 are DFQATT and SNEGSKA (reference sequence). This CDR3 has 14 residues. CDR3 sequence: CSARDEKVGDEQFF. As DNA, the CDR3 is TGCAGTGCTAGAGATGAGAAGGTCGGCGATGAGCAGTTCTTC.

V is TRBV27 and J is TRBJ2-5; 13 nucleotides agree with TRBD2. J lost 5 bases, V lost 4 bases, and 7 bases had no gene match. The CDR3 covers 16 residues. Germline lookup yields CDR1 MNHEY and CDR2 SMNVEV (reference sequence). CDR3 DNA sequence: TGTGCCAGCAGTTCCCAGACTAGCGGGAGGATCGAGACCCAGTACTTC. Its translation is CASSSQTSGRIETQYF.

This chain joins TRBV3-1 and TRBJ2-3, with 11 bases that match TRBD1. Looked up from germline, CDR1 is LGHDT and CDR2 is YNNKEL (reference sequence). This CDR3 region has 15 residues. Losses at the gene ends were 5 bases for V and 6 bases for J; bases not matched to a gene: 7. The chain's CDR3 is CASSSADRGRDTQYF. CDR3 nucleotides: TGTGCCAGCAGCTCCGCGGACAGGGGGCGCGATACGCAGTATTTT.

This chain uses TRBV20-1 with TRBJ2-5; D unresolved. The germline V and J ends were trimmed by 5 bases and 0 bases, with 16 bases remaining between them. Germline CDR1 DFQATT, CDR2 SNEGSKA (reference sequence). This CDR3 region has 15 residues. CDR3 coding DNA: TGCAGTGCTCCTGGAAGGGCGCAGAACCAAGAGACCCAGTACTTC. Translated: CSAPGRAQNQETQYF.

On this clonotype itself: A much larger clone sits a single nucleotide away, making a read error possible. The V gene is TRBV7-9, the J gene TRBJ1-2; the D is unclear. Trimming took off 3 bases at V and 4 bases at J, with 18 bases between the two ends. The germline CDR1 and CDR2 sequences are SEHNR and FQNEAQ (reference sequence). CDR3 length: 16 residues. CDR3 sequence: CASSLATATSLYGYTF. CDR3 in DNA: TGTGCCAGCAGCTTGGCCACGGCCACATCCCTCTATGGCTACACCTTC.

This clonotype was observed at least ten times. This chain connects TRBV28 to TRBJ2-7; 10 bases match TRBD1. Germline V gene sequence: CDR1 MDHEN, CDR2 SYDVKM. V was pared by 6 bases and J by 2 bases, with 7 bases of the junction left unmatched. The CDR3 spans 15 residues. The CDR3 sequence is CASSLGTGAAYEQYF. The CDR3 nucleotides read TGTGCCAGCAGCCTCGGGACAGGGGCCGCCTACGAGCAGTACTTC.

There are many counts of this clonotype. The gene calls are TRBV7-6 and TRBJ2-5; 12 bases fit TRBD2. V lost 0 bases to trimming and J lost 5 bases; unmatched junction nucleotides: 10. The V gene's germline CDR1 is SGHVS and CDR2 FNYEAQ. The CDR3 has 18 amino acids. Here the CDR3 DNA reads TGTGCCAGCAGCTTAGCGGTCCTAGCGGGAGGGAGTGGGGAGACCCAGTACTTC. Its protein is CASSLAVLAGGSGETQYF.

Regarding this clonotype: A read error may explain this, as a much larger clone is one base away. This chain joins TRBV3-1 and TRBJ1-2; D not resolved. Germline assignment: CDR1 LGHDT and CDR2 YNNKEL (reference sequence). The CDR3 has 12 amino acids. Trimming took off 0 bases at V and 10 bases at J, with 9 bases between the two ends. The CDR3 sequence is CASSQDIWVYTF. In DNA, the CDR3 is TGTGCCAGCAGCCAAGATATTTGGGTCTACACCTTC.

The J gene is TRBJ1-6, the V gene TRBV3-1, with D possibly being TRBD1 (6 bases). This CDR3 region has 15 residues. Germline CDR1 LGHDT, CDR2 YNNKEL (reference sequence). Between the trimmed V and J ends, which lost 4 bases and 10 bases, there was a span of 17 bases. The CDR3 region has the DNA TGTGCCAGCAGCCCTTGGAACAGGGATCTCTCACCCCTCCACTTT. Amino acids: CASSPWNRDLSPLHF.

Comment on this clonotype: A much larger clone lies a single base off, so this may be a read error. This chain links TRBV7-2 with TRBJ2-5; tentative D call: TRBD2 (5 bases). This CDR3 has 15 amino acids. The V gene's germline CDR1 is SGHTA and CDR2 FQGNSA. In DNA, the CDR3 is TGTGCCAGCAGCTTCCGTGGGAGACGACCAGAGGCCCAGTACTTC. Protein: CASSFRGRRPEAQYF.

In regard to this clonotype: A much larger clonotype is one base distant, so this may be a read error. V usage is TRBV28 and J usage is TRBJ1-5, with D unresolved. With the DNA end fitting TRBJ2-3 better, the J assignment may be wrong. The CDR3 is 15 residues long. The germline V gene has CDR1 MDHEN and CDR2 SYDVKM. The CDR3 reads CASSSLGRSNQPQYF. DNA of the CDR3: TGTGCCAGCAGTTCCCTCGGGCGGAGCAATCAGCCCCAGTATTTT.

V usage is TRBV20-1 and J usage is TRBJ2-3; D may be TRBD2 (5 bases). There are 16 residues in the CDR3. Germline V CDR1 and CDR2: DFQATT, SNEGSKA (reference sequence). V lost 2 bases, J lost 4 bases, and 19 bases lay in between. CDR3 in amino acids: CSARPLEEQRADTQYF. CDR3 DNA sequence: TGCAGTGCTAGACCCCTAGAAGAGCAGAGGGCAGATACGCAGTATTTT.

Points on this clonotype: The junction and the germline gene differ at one end; a read error may be behind it. The chain carries TRBV12-3 or TRBV12-4 and TRBJ2-3, with D tentatively TRBD1 or TRBD2 (5 bases each). CDR3 length: 14 residues. In DNA form, the CDR3 reads TGTGCCAACAGTTTCAGGGCTAGCACAGATGCGCAGTATTTT. Residues: CANSFRASTDAQYF.

This clonotype turned up a few times. This chain joins TRBV20-1 and TRBJ2-2; TRBD1 aligns across 9 bases. The CDR3 runs to 14 residues. Germline V lookup: CDR1 DFQATT, CDR2 SNEGSKA (reference sequence). Trimming took 5 bases from V and 1 from J; bases not matched to a gene: 2. CDR3 nucleotide sequence: TGCAGTGCTCCGGGACAGGGGAACACCGGGGAGCTGTTTTTT. Protein product: CSAPGQGNTGELFF.

This clonotype was found many times. J is TRBJ1-2 and V is TRBV5-1; 7 bases line up with TRBD1. The germline V gene encodes CDR1 SGHRS and CDR2 YFSETQ. This CDR3 spans 15 amino acids. V lost 4 bases, J lost 4 bases, and 10 bases stayed unmatched. CDR3 residues: CASSPGGGGAYGYTF. CDR3 DNA: TGCGCCAGCAGCCCCGGGGGAGGGGGCGCCTATGGCTACACCTTC.

The V gene is TRBV20-1, the J gene TRBJ2-1; D uncertain. The V and J ends lost 1 base and 9 bases respectively, with 7 bases between them. The CDR3 spans 11 residues. Per the germline V gene, CDR1 is DFQATT and CDR2 is SNEGSKA (reference sequence). Written as DNA, the CDR3 is TGCAGTGCTAGAGTGGCCTTTGAGCAGTTCTTC. It translates to CSARVAFEQFF.

This clonotype was found a few times. The chain is built from TRBV20-1 and TRBJ1-1; no clear D gene. Trimming shortened V by 2 bases and J by 2 bases, and 12 bases separated the two germline ends. CDR1 and CDR2 from the germline V gene are DFQATT and SNEGSKA (reference sequence). This CDR3 contains 14 residues. The CDR3 DNA follows: TGCAGTGCTAGATCGTCCGGGGTTAACACTGAAGCTTTCTTT. Protein: CSARSSGVNTEAFF.

The J gene is TRBJ1-3, the V gene TRBV12-3 or TRBV12-4; 7 bases agree with TRBD1. CDR3 length equals 15 residues. Trimming removed 7 bases from V and 2 bases from J; junction bases left unmatched: 8. The CDR3 bases are TGTGCCAGCACCCTAAATACAGGGGCTGGAAACACCATATATTTT. Translating it yields CASTLNTGAGNTIYF.

V is TRBV10-1 and J is TRBJ2-3; D may be TRBD2 (5 bases). V shed 0 bases and J shed 6 bases, with 13 bases lying between them. The V gene's germline CDR1 is WNHNN and CDR2 SYGVQD (reference sequence). The CDR3 runs to 15 residues. The chain's CDR3 is CASSESGVRLDTQYF. CDR3 DNA sequence: TGCGCCAGCAGTGAGTCGGGAGTTCGTCTTGATACGCAGTATTTT.

The chain links TRBV29-1 to TRBJ1-2; 7 bases are shared with TRBD1. The CDR3 has 15 amino acids. Germline lookup yields CDR1 SQVTM and CDR2 ANQGSEA. V shed 4 bases and J 6 bases; nucleotides not matched to a gene: 14. This CDR3 is CSVGDSQSKGHGYTF. The CDR3 bases are TGCAGCGTTGGGGACAGCCAATCAAAAGGCCATGGCTACACCTTC.